The 27 T cell receptor beta chains in this list originate from one sample, sequenced in a study of blood T cells in healthy people across ages. Together with a sample-barcoded 5' primer, a J-beta primer mix was included in a second PCR lasting about 7 to 11 cycles. TCRdb analysed the 5' RACE reads with MiXCR anew, one entry per CDR3 protein. Among around 670,000 distinct CDR3 sequences listed, about 30% were seen once. The sequenced sample consisted of blood. The source of these receptors is a woman aged 80 or older in good health.

This clonotype appeared once. This may be a read error, as it is one base from a much larger clone. This CDR3 is CASSQTDVSADTQYF. Written as DNA, the CDR3 is TGTGCCAGCAGCCAAACCGACGTCTCGGCAGATACGCAGTATTTT. The J gene is TRBJ2-3, the V gene TRBV3-1; unclear D gene. Germline V CDR1 and CDR2: LGHDT, YNNKEL (reference sequence). Trimming left V 2 bases short and J 4 bases short, with 13 bases between. This CDR3 region has 15 residues.

The V call is TRBV29-1, the J call TRBJ1-1, with D possibly TRBD1 on 5 matching bases. V lost 7 bases to trimming and J lost 7 bases, with 16 bases between them. Germline V gene data show CDR1 as SQVTM and CDR2 as ANQGSEA. The CDR3 has 12 amino acids. CDR3 DNA sequence: TGCAGCGCCGAGGGGACTGTGGGTGAAGCTTTCTTT. Encoded protein: CSAEGTVGEAFF.

The rearrangement links TRBV6-5 to TRBJ1-5; D perhaps matches TRBD1 (6 bases). Looked up from germline, CDR1 is MNHEY and CDR2 is SVGAGI. Between the trimmed V and J ends, which lost 6 bases and 1 base, there was a span of 16 bases. The CDR3 consists of 16 residues. CDR3 region: CASRPFGGRSNQPQHF. The CDR3 coding sequence is TGTGCCAGCAGACCCTTTGGGGGGCGGAGCAATCAGCCCCAGCATTTT.

This clonotype was counted ten times or more. The chain employs TRBV5-1 and TRBJ2-1, with a tentative D call TRBD2 (7 bases). CDR1 is SGHRS and CDR2 is YFSETQ in the germline V gene. The ends were cut back, 0 bases at V and 8 bases at J, with 9 bases in the middle. The CDR3 spans 13 residues. The CDR3 DNA reads TGCGCCAGCAGCTTGGAGGGGGGGGATGAGCAGTTCTTC. As protein: CASSLEGGDEQFF.

This clonotype was seen at least ten times. The chain has TRBV7-2 and TRBJ1-6; tentatively, D is TRBD1 (6 bases). V was cut by 5 bases and J by 0 bases, with 14 bases left in between. The CDR3 sequence is 17 residues long. Germline CDR1 and CDR2: SGHTA and FQGNSA. This chain's CDR3 is CASSTNRVPSYNSPLHF. The DNA for the CDR3 is TGTGCCAGCAGCACGAACAGGGTTCCCTCCTATAATTCACCCCTCCACTTT.

This clonotype was recorded many times. The chain has TRBV6-5 and TRBJ2-1, with TRBD1 matching 10 bases. V lost 6 bases to trimming and J lost 7 bases; unmatched junction nucleotides: 12. Per the germline V gene, CDR1 is MNHEY and CDR2 is SVGAGI. This CDR3 region has 16 residues. The CDR3 protein is CASRLATGGLGNEQFF. Written as DNA, the CDR3 is TGTGCCAGCAGACTAGCGACAGGGGGCCTTGGAAATGAGCAGTTCTTC.

V usage is TRBV6-5 and J usage is TRBJ1-3, with D tentatively TRBD1 (5 bases). The germline V gene encodes CDR1 MNHEY and CDR2 SVGAGI. Deletions cut 6 bases from V and 0 bases from J, with 15 bases between. The CDR3 totals 16 residues. The DNA for the CDR3 is TGTGCCAGCAGCCCATTGACAGACTTCTCTGGAAACACCATATATTTT. This encodes CASSPLTDFSGNTIYF.

In this sample, this clonotype turned up a few times. This rearrangement joins TRBV12-3 or TRBV12-4 to TRBJ1-1, with D perhaps matching TRBD1 (6 bases). This CDR3 has 15 residues. The V end lost 4 bases, the J end lost 4 bases, and 16 bases lay between the germline ends. Here the CDR3 DNA reads TGTGCCAGCAGTTGGGGGGGGGCGCCCCCCACTGAAGCTTTCTTT. Encoded protein: CASSWGGAPPTEAFF.

This clonotype was picked up many times. The rearrangement uses TRBV30 and TRBJ2-3; a possible D gene is TRBD1 (5 bases). The V end was cut by 8 bases, the J end by 0 bases, with 6 bases between. This CDR3 contains 11 residues. Germline CDR1 is GTSNPN and CDR2 is SVGIG (reference sequence). This CDR3 reads CAGASTDTQYF. The CDR3 nucleotides read TGTGCCGGGGCTAGCACAGATACGCAGTATTTT.

The chain carries TRBV7-2 and TRBJ1-5; no clear D gene. The CDR3 covers 18 residues. Trimming cost V 3 bases and J 0 bases, with 18 bases left between them. Germline-derived CDR1 and CDR2 are SGHTA and FQGNSA. CDR3 region: CASSFDFSSLYSNQPQHF. CDR3 DNA sequence: TGTGCCAGCAGCTTTGACTTCTCTTCACTATATAGCAATCAGCCCCAGCATTTT.

In this sample, this clonotype turned up many times. The V gene is TRBV18, the J gene TRBJ2-4; no clear D. This CDR3 contains 17 residues. CDR1 is KGHSH and CDR2 is LQKENI in the germline V gene. The V end lost 4 bases, the J end lost 2 bases, and 18 bases lay between the germline ends. The CDR3, as DNA: TGTGCCAGCTCACAAACTGGTCCGGGCACGTCCAAAAACATTCAGTACTTC. Amino acids: CASSQTGPGTSKNIQYF.

This clonotype was picked up many times. The chain couples TRBV5-1 to TRBJ2-1; D perhaps matches TRBD1 (6 bases). Germline CDR1 is SGHRS and CDR2 is YFSETQ. The CDR3 sequence is 14 residues long. The ends were cut back, 8 bases at V and 5 bases at J, with 17 bases in the middle. This chain's CDR3 is CASRGKFSNNEQFF. For the CDR3, the DNA is TGCGCCAGTAGGGGGAAGTTCTCGAACAATGAGCAGTTCTTC.

This clonotype was seen a few times. This sequence joins TRBV21-1 and TRBJ1-6. TRBV21-1 is a pseudogene locus. This CDR3 spans 19 amino acids. CDR3 amino acids: CASSNLGGPPSSYNSPLHF. The DNA of the CDR3 is TGTGCCAGCAGCAATCTCGGGGGACCTCCGAGCTCCTATAATTCACCCCTCCACTTT.

The gene calls are TRBV9 and TRBJ2-2; TRBD2 matches 8 bases. The CDR3 loop spans 15 amino acids. Germline assignment: CDR1 SGDLS and CDR2 YYNGEE. The V and J ends lost 4 bases and 0 bases, in that order; junction bases with no gene match: 2. In DNA form, the CDR3 reads TGTGCCAGCAGCCCGCGGGGGGCGAACACCGGGGAGCTGTTTTTT. It encodes CASSPRGANTGELFF.

This clonotype was found a few times. The J gene is TRBJ1-2, the V gene TRBV5-6; D perhaps matches TRBD1 (5 bases). Trimming took off 1 base at V and 8 bases at J, with 15 bases between the two ends. The V gene's germline CDR1 is SGHDT and CDR2 YYEEEE. The CDR3 length is 14 residues. The CDR3 sequence: CASSLSYGGRGYTF. The CDR3 coding sequence is TGTGCCAGCAGCTTGTCGTATGGGGGTCGGGGCTACACCTTC.

This clonotype was observed many times. The chain carries TRBV3-1 and TRBJ2-3; D is undetermined. Germline loops: CDR1 LGHDT, CDR2 YNNKEL (reference sequence). The V end was cut by 5 bases, the J end by 4 bases, with 7 bases between. The CDR3 has 12 amino acids. The CDR3 DNA is TGTGCCAGCAGCTCACTCCCAGATACGCAGTATTTT. Translated, it gives CASSSLPDTQYF.

This clonotype was seen ten or more times. The chain recombines TRBV20-1 with TRBJ2-3; possible D gene TRBD1, 6 bases. V was pared by 4 bases and J by 5 bases, with 19 bases between. The V gene's germline CDR1 is DFQATT and CDR2 SNEGSKA (reference sequence). The CDR3 totals 15 residues. CDR3 in amino acids: CSAIYGQRARDTQYF. The CDR3, as DNA: TGCAGTGCTATCTATGGACAGCGAGCAAGAGATACGCAGTATTTT.

This clonotype has at least ten counts. The chain joins TRBV11-2 to TRBJ2-5; D is perhaps TRBD2 (5 bases). This CDR3 is 13 amino acids long. Germline V gives CDR1 SGHAT, CDR2 FQNNGV. The V end was cut by 4 bases, the J end by 5 bases, with 11 bases between. The CDR3 reads CASSSGNEETQYF. The CDR3 region has the DNA TGTGCCAGCAGCTCGGGGAACGAGGAGACCCAGTACTTC.

J is TRBJ2-3 and V is TRBV5-4, with TRBD2 matching 10 bases. This CDR3 comprises 16 residues. The germline V gene encodes CDR1 SGHNT and CDR2 YYREEE (reference sequence). Trimming removed 4 bases from V and 5 bases from J; junction bases left unmatched: 10. The CDR3, as DNA: TGTGCCAGCAGCGGGGGACTAGCGAGGGCGGGAGATACGCAGTATTTT. It translates to CASSGGLARAGDTQYF.

The V and J genes are TRBV29-1 and TRBJ2-5; D gene unclear. The CDR3 extends over 13 amino acids. CDR1 is SQVTM, CDR2 ANQGSEA, per germline. Between the trimmed V and J ends, which lost 2 bases and 5 bases, there was a span of 12 bases. CDR3 in amino acids: CSVEMGLGETQYF. As DNA, the CDR3 is TGCAGCGTTGAAATGGGGTTGGGGGAGACCCAGTACTTC.

The rearrangement links TRBV20-1 to TRBJ2-5; 8 nucleotides agree with TRBD2. The CDR3 length is 15 residues. J lost 5 bases, V lost 5 bases, and 13 bases had no gene match. Germline loops: CDR1 DFQATT, CDR2 SNEGSKA (reference sequence). CDR3 sequence: CSAGVRRGARETQYF. The CDR3 bases are TGCAGTGCTGGCGTTCGGCGGGGGGCTAGGGAGACCCAGTACTTC.

In the case of this clonotype: A much larger clone lies one base from this, so it may be a read error. The rearrangement uses TRBV5-1 and TRBJ2-7; 9 bases fit TRBD1. The ends lost 4 bases at V and 2 bases at J; junction bases unmatched: 7. CDR1 is SGHRS and CDR2 is YFSETQ in the germline V gene. The CDR3 has 15 amino acids. CDR3: CASSPGDRVAYEQYF. The CDR3 bases are TGCGCCAGCAGCCCGGGGGACAGGGTGGCCTACGAGCAGTACTTC.

Many counts were recorded for this clonotype. This chain joins TRBV7-2 and TRBJ2-2; 8 nucleotides align to TRBD2. The V gene end was trimmed by 3 bases and the J gene end by 6 bases; junction bases not matched to a gene: 9. The CDR3 contains 16 residues. Per germline, CDR1 SGHTA and CDR2 FQGNSA. The CDR3 region is CASSFGAGGLAGELFF. As DNA, the CDR3 is TGTGCCAGCAGCTTCGGCGCGGGGGGATTGGCCGGGGAGCTGTTTTTT.

Concerning this clonotype: Since a much larger clone is just one base distant, this may be a read error. The gene calls are TRBV5-1 and TRBJ2-7, with 9 positions matching TRBD1. The CDR3 extends over 14 amino acids. CDR1 is SGHRS, CDR2 YFSETQ, per germline. CDR3 in DNA: TGCTCCAGCAGCAACAGGGGGCCGGGCTACGAGCAGTACTTC. Amino acid sequence: CSSSNRGPGYEQYF.

This clonotype has more than one count but fewer than ten. This sequence joins TRBV5-1 and TRBJ1-1, with TRBD1 identical over 7 bases. The CDR3 is 14 amino acids. Germline CDR1 is SGHRS and CDR2 is YFSETQ. The trim removed 4 bases at V and 4 bases at J, leaving 7 bases unmatched. The chain's CDR3 is CASSDPTGVTEAFF. The CDR3 bases are TGCGCCAGCAGCGATCCCACAGGGGTCACTGAAGCTTTCTTT.

The V call is TRBV7-2, the J call TRBJ2-5; 7 bases match TRBD2. The V and J ends lost 5 bases and 1 base, in that order; junction bases with no gene match: 10. The germline V gene encodes CDR1 SGHTA and CDR2 FQGNSA. The CDR3 runs 16 residues. The CDR3 sequence is CASSRWGAGTQETQYF. DNA for the CDR3: TGTGCCAGCAGCCGATGGGGAGCGGGGACCCAAGAGACCCAGTACTTC.

The chain joins TRBV7-2 to TRBJ2-1; 16 bases are shared with TRBD2. Trimming removed 5 bases from V and 9 bases from J; junction bases left unmatched: 10. The CDR3 is 17 amino acids. From germline, CDR1 is SGHTA and CDR2 FQGNSA. The CDR3: CASSAPGLAGGPGEQFF. The DNA of the CDR3 is TGTGCCAGCAGCGCCCCGGGACTAGCGGGGGGGCCGGGTGAGCAGTTCTTC.